The 24 T cell receptor beta chains reported below all come from one sample, sequenced in a study of blood T cell repertoires in COVID-19. The method was immunoSEQ multiplex PCR; TCRdb's version includes in-frame clones alone and lacks a portion of them. The sample has around 99,000 clones; over 65% are singletons. The sequenced material came from peripheral blood. Receptors were obtained from a woman aged 60 to 75 with acute or convalescent COVID-19.

The genes are TRBV6-6 and TRBJ2-7, with 10 bases that match TRBD1. Germline V gene data show CDR1 as MNHNY and CDR2 as SVGAGI (reference sequence). V trimming: 4 bases; J trimming: 3 bases; junction bases outside the gene matches: 3. This CDR3 has 14 residues. CDR3 sequence (DNA): TGTGCCAGCAGTTGGGGGACAGGGGACTACGAGCAGTACTTC. This codes for CASSWGTGDYEQYF.

The chain links TRBV3-1 (or the pseudogene TRBV3-2) to TRBJ2-5; perhaps TRBD2 as D (5 bases). This CDR3 contains 16 residues. V was clipped by 4 bases and J by 1 base, with 16 bases between them. Germline values: CDR1 LGHDT, CDR2 YNNKEL (reference sequence). The CDR3 protein is CASSPPRTVLQETQYF. The CDR3 DNA is TGTGCCAGCAGCCCCCCAAGGACTGTCCTCCAAGAGACCCAGTACTTC.

The chain uses TRBV15 and TRBJ2-5; no reliable D call. CDR3 length equals 13 residues. Looked up from germline, CDR1 is LNHNV and CDR2 is YYDKDF (reference sequence). The V end was cut by 3 bases, the J end by 7 bases, with 12 bases between. The CDR3 loop reads CATSSDFGRTQYF. The CDR3 DNA sequence: TGTGCCACCAGCAGCGACTTCGGTCGGACCCAGTACTTC.

The chain employs TRBV19 and TRBJ1-5, with D perhaps matching TRBD1 (6 bases). Germline V gene sequence: CDR1 LNHDA, CDR2 SQIVND (reference sequence). V was trimmed by 7 bases and J by 1 base, leaving 17 bases between them. CDR3 size: 16 residues. The CDR3 loop is CASTATRGLSNQPQHF. The CDR3 coding sequence is TGTGCCAGTACCGCCACCAGGGGATTGAGCAATCAGCCCCAGCATTTT.

The chain recombines TRBV15 with TRBJ1-4, with D unclear. The CDR3 contains 14 residues. Trimming cost V 1 base and J 11 bases, with 14 bases left between them. Germline values: CDR1 LNHNV, CDR2 YYDKDF (reference sequence). CDR3 sequence: CATSRAGASEKLFF. In nucleotides, the CDR3 is TGTGCCACCAGCAGAGCTGGTGCGTCCGAGAAACTGTTTTTT.

CDR3 sequence reads: CASSHRSPNTEAFF. The CDR3 DNA sequence: TGTGCCAGCAGCCACCGGAGTCCAAACACTGAAGCTTTCTTT. V and J are TRBV3-1 (or the pseudogene TRBV3-2) and TRBJ1-1; no firm D call. Germline values: CDR1 LGHDT, CDR2 YNNKEL (reference sequence). This CDR3 contains 14 residues. The V gene lost 3 bases and the J gene lost 2 bases, with 10 bases spanning the gap.

This chain uses TRBV12-5 with TRBJ1-5; D is possibly TRBD1 (5 bases). The CDR3 is made up of 13 amino acids. Germline V lookup: CDR1 LGHNT, CDR2 FRNRAP. Trimming took off 6 bases at V and 6 bases at J, with 12 bases between the two ends. This CDR3 reads CASGQDGAQPQHF. The CDR3 DNA reads TGTGCTAGTGGCCAAGATGGGGCTCAGCCCCAGCATTTT. The full variable domain, rest sourced from reference TRBV12-5 and TRBJ1-5, is DARVTQTPRHKVTEMGQEVTMRCQPILGHNTVFWYRQTMMQGLELLAYFRNRAPLDDSGMPKDRFSAEMPDATLATLKIQPSEPRDSAVYFCASGQDGAQPQHFGDGTRLSIL.

J is TRBJ2-1 and V is TRBV15, with D maybe TRBD2 (5 bases). Germline-derived CDR1 and CDR2 are LNHNV and YYDKDF (reference sequence). V lost 4 bases and J 6 bases, leaving 19 bases between the germline ends. The CDR3 covers 16 residues. The CDR3 sequence: CATSNPLRLEGNEQFF. CDR3 coding DNA: TGTGCCACCAGCAACCCCCTCCGGCTAGAGGGCAATGAGCAGTTCTTC.

The chain is built from TRBV6-5 and TRBJ2-2, with TRBD1 identical over 7 bases. Germline lookup yields CDR1 MNHEY and CDR2 SVGAGI. The ends lost 6 bases at V and 0 bases at J; junction bases unmatched: 4. The CDR3 has 15 amino acids. The CDR3 loop reads CASSFGTANTGELFF. The CDR3 bases are TGTGCCAGCAGCTTCGGGACAGCGAACACCGGGGAGCTGTTTTTT.

The chain is built from TRBV5-1 and TRBJ1-3; D call uncertain. CDR3 length equals 15 residues. V was pared by 4 bases and J by 0 bases, with 11 bases between. Germline V gives CDR1 SGHRS, CDR2 YFSETQ. CDR3 sequence: CASSPHPSSGNTIYF. The CDR3 DNA sequence: TGCGCCAGCAGCCCGCATCCCAGCTCTGGAAACACCATATATTTT.

The J gene is TRBJ1-1, the V gene TRBV30, with D maybe TRBD1 (5 bases). CDR1 is GTSNPN and CDR2 is SVGIG in the germline V gene (reference sequence). V lost 3 bases to trimming and J lost 3 bases, with 14 bases between them. CDR3 length equals 14 residues. Written as DNA, the CDR3 is TGTGCCTGGAGGAGGGACTTTCGGGACACTGAAGCTTTCTTT. Translating it yields CAWRRDFRDTEAFF.

The chain employs TRBV7-9 and TRBJ2-3; possible D gene TRBD1, 5 bases. Trimming cost V 5 bases and J 2 bases, with 8 bases left between them. Germline-derived CDR1 and CDR2 are SEHNR and FQNEAQ (reference sequence). The CDR3 length is 13 residues. CDR3 DNA sequence: TGTGCCAGCAGCCCAGGGTCCACAGATACGCAGTATTTT. It specifies CASSPGSTDTQYF.

This sequence joins TRBV30 and TRBJ2-2; 15 positions agree with TRBD2. The germline CDR1 and CDR2 sequences are GTSNPN and SVGIG (reference sequence). The CDR3 runs to 16 residues. J gave up 7 bases and V 4 bases, and 7 bases lay outside the gene matches. The CDR3 loop is CAWTPLGLAGGGELFF. As DNA, the CDR3 is TGTGCCTGGACCCCCCTGGGACTAGCGGGAGGCGGGGAGCTGTTTTTT. The full variable domain, its missing parts supplied by reference TRBV30 and TRBJ2-2, is SQTIHQWPATLVQPVGSPLSLECTVEGTSNPNLYWYRQAAGRGLQLLFYSVGIGQISSEVPQNLSASRPQDRQFILSSKKLLLSDSGFYLCAWTPLGLAGGGELFFGEGSRLTVL.

This clone has just a few counts. The chain carries TRBV18 and TRBJ1-6; 8 bases line up with TRBD1. This CDR3 contains 15 residues. The ends lost 6 bases at V and 8 bases at J; junction bases unmatched: 9. Per the germline V gene, CDR1 is KGHSH and CDR2 is LQKENI. The CDR3 bases are TGTGCCAGCTCCCGGACAGGGAGCTCGGATTCACCCCTCCACTTT. Protein sequence: CASSRTGSSDSPLHF. Drawing the rest from reference TRBV18 and TRBJ1-6, the complete variable domain is NAGVMQNPRHLVRRRGQEARLRCSPMKGHSHVYWYRQLPEEGLKFMVYLQKENIIDESGMPKERFSAEFPKEGPSILRIQQVVRGDSAAYFCASSRTGSSDSPLHFGNGTRLTVT.

The rearrangement joins TRBV18 to TRBJ1-2, with D unresolved. Trimming shortened V by 3 bases and J by 7 bases, and 18 bases separated the two germline ends. Germline assignment: CDR1 KGHSH and CDR2 LQKENI. This CDR3 has 15 residues. The CDR3 nucleotides read TGTGCCAGCTCACCTGGAGAGGGCGCAGGAAGTGGCTACACCTTC. Its protein is CASSPGEGAGSGYTF.

V is TRBV2 and J is TRBJ1-6, with TRBD1 matching 7 bases. J gave up 6 bases and V 5 bases, and 4 bases lay outside the gene matches. CDR3 size: 14 residues. CDR1 is SNHLY and CDR2 is FYNNEI in the germline V gene. CDR3 amino acids: CASSLGQANSPLHF. In DNA, the CDR3 is TGTGCCAGCAGTTTAGGACAGGCTAATTCACCCCTCCACTTT. Using reference TRBV2 and TRBJ1-6 for the parts outside the CDR3, the full variable domain is EPEVTQTPSHQVTQMGQEVILRCVPISNHLYFYWYRQILGQKVEFLVSFYNNEISEKSEIFDDQFSVERPDGSNFTLKIRSTKLEDSAMYFCASSLGQANSPLHFGNGTRLTVT.

V usage is TRBV3-1 (or the pseudogene TRBV3-2) and J usage is TRBJ2-4, with D uncertain. Germline loops: CDR1 LGHDT, CDR2 YNNKEL (reference sequence). This CDR3 contains 13 residues. V lost 1 base to trimming and J lost 4 bases, with 5 bases between them. CDR3 bases: TGTGCCAGCAGCCAAGGGGCGAAAAACATTCAGTACTTC. Protein sequence: CASSQGAKNIQYF.

This clone came up a few times. This chain joins TRBV18 and TRBJ1-5, with TRBD1 identical over 10 bases. Germline V lookup: CDR1 KGHSH, CDR2 LQKENI. The V segment lost 3 bases and the J segment 6 bases; nucleotides outside the gene matches: 5. The CDR3 has 15 amino acids. DNA for the CDR3: TGTGCCAGCTCACCCGGGACAGGGGAGAGTCAGCCCCAGCATTTT. Its protein product is CASSPGTGESQPQHF. The full variable domain, its missing parts supplied by reference TRBV18 and TRBJ1-5, is NAGVMQNPRHLVRRRGQEARLRCSPMKGHSHVYWYRQLPEEGLKFMVYLQKENIIDESGMPKERFSAEFPKEGPSILRIQQVVRGDSAAYFCASSPGTGESQPQHFGDGTRLSIL.

This clone has a handful of counts. The chain is built from TRBV27 and TRBJ1-6, with D possibly TRBD1 on 5 matching bases. Germline V gene sequence: CDR1 MNHEY, CDR2 SMNVEV (reference sequence). The CDR3 covers 14 residues. The V end was cut by 5 bases, the J end by 7 bases, with 12 bases between. CDR3 nucleotide sequence: TGTGCCAGCAGTCAAGACAGTTGGAATTCACCCCTCCACTTT. It encodes CASSQDSWNSPLHF.

This clone has more than one count but fewer than ten. The chain uses TRBV12-3 or TRBV12-4 and TRBJ1-4; D is uncertain. V shed 3 bases and J shed 4 bases, with 6 bases lying between them. The CDR3 runs to 13 residues. CDR3: CASSFKLNEKLFF. The DNA for the CDR3 is TGTGCCAGCAGTTTTAAGCTTAATGAAAAACTGTTTTTT.

The V and J genes are TRBV5-1 and TRBJ2-7; 7 bases map to TRBD1. The CDR3 contains 13 residues. Per the germline V gene, CDR1 is SGHRS and CDR2 is YFSETQ. Trimming cost V 3 bases and J 3 bases; bases outside gene matches: 3. The CDR3 bases are TGCGCCAGCAGCTGGGGACAGTTCTACGAGCAGTACTTC. As protein: CASSWGQFYEQYF.

This clone was picked up a small number of times. The chain couples TRBV6-2 or TRBV6-3 to TRBJ1-5; 7 nucleotides line up with TRBD1. The germline V gene has CDR1 MNHEY and CDR2 SVGEGT. The CDR3 sequence is 16 residues long. With V trimmed by 2 bases and J by 2 bases, 6 bases remained unmatched. The CDR3 DNA is TGTGCCAGCAGTTACACACGACAGGGAGGCAATCAGCCCCAGCATTTT. Its protein is CASSYTRQGGNQPQHF.

The CDR3 nucleotides are TGCGCCAGCAGCCATGGACAGGGGGCGAGTCAGCCCCAGCATTTT. This sequence encodes CASSHGQGASQPQHF. The chain joins TRBV4-1 to TRBJ1-5, with 11 bases lining up with TRBD1. The CDR3 spans 15 residues. Germline V gene data show CDR1 as MGHRA and CDR2 as YSYEKL. J gave up 6 bases and V 3 bases, and 4 bases lay outside the gene matches.

The chain is built from TRBV14 and TRBJ1-5; tentatively, D is TRBD1 (5 bases). This CDR3 comprises 16 residues. V was shortened by 0 bases and J by 10 bases, with 19 bases between the two germline ends. Germline V gene sequence: CDR1 SGHDN, CDR2 FVKESK. The CDR3 loop reads CASSQESHFQGRPQHF. CDR3 in DNA: TGTGCCAGCAGCCAAGAATCCCACTTCCAGGGTAGACCCCAGCATTTT.